This T cell receptor beta chain was sequenced for a study of CD8 T cells in ankylosing spondylitis. Study findings and constraints: It was reported that disease-linked clones were significantly enriched in matched ankylosing spondylitis synovial fluid. Roughly 8 highly homologous variants made up a TCR beta motif that seemed to typify ankylosing spondylitis blood. In peripheral blood, disease-linked CD8+ clones occurred at relatively low frequencies.

Concerning this clonotype itself: Its specificity is unknown.

Quantitative 5'-RACE with molecular barcodes was used to make the TCR beta libraries. Via MiXCR, TCRdb re-called the 5' RACE reads, giving one row per CDR3 protein. The table lists over 600,000 distinct CDR3 sequences, 15% to 20% of them singletons, with 19% in the top ten. The ends were cut back, 6 bases at V and 5 bases at J, with 17 bases in the middle. CDR1 is GTSNPN, CDR2 SVGIG, per germline (reference sequence). This CDR3 has 14 amino acids. The chain has TRBV30 and TRBJ2-1; D may be TRBD2 (7 bases). The sequence was obtained from a male donor with ankylosing spondylitis. Sample: blood, either unsorted or a sorted T cell fraction (not recorded which). The CDR3 DNA reads as TGTGCCTGTGAGTTCGGAGGGGGGGACAATGAGCAGTTCTTC. As protein: CACEFGGGDNEQFF.